Below are 21 T cell receptor beta chains sequenced from a single sample in a study of OX40 agonist ivuxolimab in advanced cancers. The data were produced by immunoSEQ multiplex PCR, yet TCRdb's version contains in-frame clones alone and is incomplete. The table shows approximately 92,000 clones, with 94% occurring only once. The sample was CD4+ or CD8+ T cells sorted from blood, taken in a trial of the OX40 agonist ivuxolimab. Receptor source: an adult with an advanced solid tumor such as melanoma, head and neck, liver or kidney cancer.

The chain recombines TRBV4-3 with TRBJ2-3, with 11 bases aligning to TRBD2. The CDR3 sequence is 17 residues long. The ends lost 0 bases at V and 6 bases at J; junction bases unmatched: 8. The germline CDR1 and CDR2 sequences are LGHNA and YSLEER. CDR3 sequence: CASSQEWGLAGGDTQYF. DNA for the CDR3: TGCGCCAGCAGCCAAGAGTGGGGGCTAGCGGGAGGCGATACGCAGTATTTT.

The V and J genes are TRBV4-3 and TRBJ2-5; possibly TRBD1 for D (5 bases). The CDR3 is made up of 15 amino acids. CDR1 and CDR2 from the germline V gene are LGHNA and YSLEER. Trimming took 1 base from V and 2 from J, leaving 11 bases between them. The CDR3 DNA sequence: TGCGCCAGCAGCCAAGCTCCCGACAGACAAGAGACCCAGTACTTC. Its protein is CASSQAPDRQETQYF.

The chain recombines TRBV18 with TRBJ2-2; 9 positions match TRBD2. V lost 3 bases and J lost 6; bases outside the gene matches: 8. Germline V gene sequence: CDR1 KGHSH, CDR2 LQKENI. The CDR3 length is 16 residues. The CDR3 loop reads CASSPAGGRAPGELFF. In nucleotides, the CDR3 is TGTGCCAGCTCACCGGCTGGCGGGAGGGCACCCGGGGAGCTGTTTTTT.

This clone appeared a single time. The chain carries TRBV25-1 and TRBJ1-3; no definite D call. Trimming stripped 2 bases from V and 5 bases from J, with 4 bases between. From germline, CDR1 is MGHDK and CDR2 SYGVNS. CDR3 size: 12 residues. The CDR3 spells CASSEGRNTIYF. The DNA of the CDR3 is TGTGCCAGCAGTGAAGGTAGAAACACCATATATTTT.

V and J are TRBV9 and TRBJ2-2; 10 bases are shared with TRBD2. The CDR3 is 17 residues long. Germline V lookup: CDR1 SGDLS, CDR2 YYNGEE. The V segment lost 3 bases and the J segment 4 bases; nucleotides outside the gene matches: 9. The CDR3 spells CASSGVLAGGLTGELFF. The CDR3 region has the DNA TGTGCCAGCAGCGGGGTATTAGCGGGGGGCCTCACCGGGGAGCTGTTTTTT.

The V and J genes are TRBV9 and TRBJ1-6; TRBD1 might be the D (6 bases). Trimming pared 0 bases from V and 0 bases from J, leaving 13 bases between. Germline loops: CDR1 SGDLS, CDR2 YYNGEE. The CDR3 consists of 18 residues. The CDR3, as DNA: TGTGCCAGCAGCGTAGATCCAGGGGAGAGCTCCTATAATTCACCCCTCCACTTT. The encoded protein is CASSVDPGESSYNSPLHF.

The V gene is TRBV18, the J gene TRBJ1-1; TRBD1 agrees at 7 bases. J lost 10 bases, V lost 3 bases, and 14 bases had no gene match. The CDR3 consists of 15 residues. CDR1 and CDR2 (germline): KGHSH, LQKENI. CDR3 DNA sequence: TGTGCCAGCTCACCGGGGACAAGGGGGCAAACGGGAGCTTTCTTT. This encodes CASSPGTRGQTGAFF.

V usage is TRBV28 and J usage is TRBJ2-7, with 8 bases matching TRBD2. CDR1 is MDHEN, CDR2 SYDVKM, per germline. The V and J ends lost 6 bases and 4 bases, in that order; junction bases with no gene match: 8. The CDR3 has 14 amino acids. As DNA, the CDR3 is TGTGCCAGCAGACAAATAGCGGGACGGTACGAGCAGTACTTC. This translates into CASRQIAGRYEQYF.

The gene calls are TRBV12-5 and TRBJ1-1, with D unclear. Germline loops: CDR1 LGHNT, CDR2 FRNRAP. V was shortened by 1 base and J by 8 bases, with 14 bases between the two germline ends. This CDR3 region has 14 residues. CDR3 sequence reads: CASGLARLTREAFF. The CDR3, as DNA: TGTGCTAGTGGTTTGGCCCGACTGACCAGAGAAGCTTTCTTT.

The chain has TRBV5-1 and TRBJ2-7, with 7 bases lining up with TRBD2. Per the germline V gene, CDR1 is SGHRS and CDR2 is YFSETQ. The CDR3 totals 14 residues. V shed 0 bases and J 2 bases; nucleotides not matched to a gene: 2. CDR3 region: CASSLGTSAYEQYF. CDR3 sequence (DNA): TGCGCCAGCAGCTTGGGCACTAGCGCCTACGAGCAGTACTTC.

J is TRBJ2-2 and V is TRBV9; D is undetermined. V was trimmed by 3 bases and J by 2 bases, leaving 14 bases between them. CDR3 length: 16 residues. The germline V gene has CDR1 SGDLS and CDR2 YYNGEE. The CDR3 DNA reads TGTGCCAGCAGCGCCGGACCCACCCTAAACACCGGGGAGCTGTTTTTT. Its translation: CASSAGPTLNTGELFF.

This chain uses TRBV2 with TRBJ1-2; TRBD1 is a possible D gene (6 bases). Germline values: CDR1 SNHLY, CDR2 FYNNEI. The CDR3 loop spans 13 amino acids. V was shortened by 6 bases and J by 2 bases, with 10 bases between the two germline ends. CDR3 residues: CASRGDTNYGYTF. In DNA form, the CDR3 reads TGTGCCAGCAGGGGGGACACAAACTATGGCTACACCTTC.

The chain links TRBV4-3 to TRBJ2-1; 8 bases fit TRBD2. The CDR3 is made up of 15 amino acids. The junction had 7 bases not matched to a gene; V was cut back by 0 bases and J by 9 bases. In germline, CDR1 is LGHNA, CDR2 YSLEER. CDR3: CASSQDWTTSGEQFF. Here the CDR3 DNA reads TGCGCCAGCAGCCAAGATTGGACCACTAGCGGTGAGCAGTTCTTC.

The chain joins TRBV10-1 to TRBJ2-1, with D hard to call. Germline assignment: CDR1 WNHNN and CDR2 SYGVQD (reference sequence). The CDR3 totals 14 residues. Trimming took 2 bases from V and 2 from J, leaving 7 bases between them. The CDR3 region has the DNA TGCGCCAGCAGTGAGAGTGGGGCCTACAATGAGCAGTTCTTC. Its protein product is CASSESGAYNEQFF.

The CDR3 here is CASSSDRARAYEQYF. The CDR3 DNA follows: TGTGCCAGCAGCTCAGACAGGGCCCGGGCCTACGAGCAGTACTTC. The chain employs TRBV27 and TRBJ2-7; 7 bases are a match to TRBD1. Per the germline V gene, CDR1 is MNHEY and CDR2 is SMNVEV (reference sequence). V dropped 6 bases and J dropped 2; count of bases not matched to a gene: 10. The CDR3 runs 15 residues.

The chain employs TRBV5-4 and TRBJ1-1; weak D call: TRBD1 (6 bases). The CDR3 loop spans 16 amino acids. Trimming left V 4 bases short and J 0 bases short, with 16 bases between. Germline CDR1 and CDR2: SGHNT and YYREEE (reference sequence). In DNA form, the CDR3 reads TGTGCCAGCAGCCTGTCACAGGGTTTGATGAACACTGAAGCTTTCTTT. Protein: CASSLSQGLMNTEAFF.

The V call is TRBV5-4, the J call TRBJ1-5; 7 nucleotides align to TRBD1. Trimming at V came to 3 bases and at J to 4 bases, leaving 4 bases not matched to a gene. There are 14 residues in the CDR3. Germline V lookup: CDR1 SGHNT, CDR2 YYREEE (reference sequence). Here the CDR3 DNA reads TGTGCCAGCAGCTCCGGGACAGCAAATCAGCCCCAGCATTTT. Amino acids: CASSSGTANQPQHF.

The CDR3 loop reads CASSIGPNTEAFF. Here the CDR3 DNA reads TGTGCCAGTAGTATAGGTCCAAACACTGAAGCTTTCTTT. The chain is built from TRBV19 and TRBJ1-1, with D unclear. This CDR3 has 13 residues. From germline, CDR1 is LNHDA and CDR2 SQIVND (reference sequence). Trimming took 1 base from V and 2 from J, leaving 5 bases between them. Full variable domain (outside the CDR3, taken from reference TRBV19 and TRBJ1-1): DGGITQSPKYLFRKEGQNVTLSCEQNLNHDAMYWYRQDPGQGLRLIYYSQIVNDFQKGDIAEGYSVSREKKESFPLTVTSAQKNPTAFYLCASSIGPNTEAFFGQGTRLTVV.

The chain links TRBV16 to TRBJ1-1, with 8 positions matching TRBD1. Germline CDR1 reads KGHSY; CDR2 reads FQNENV. V shed 0 bases and J 12 bases; nucleotides not matched to a gene: 12. This CDR3 spans 15 amino acids. The CDR3 sequence is CASSQSVLRQGRTFF. Here the CDR3 DNA reads TGTGCCAGCAGCCAATCAGTTCTGAGACAGGGGAGAACTTTCTTT.

About this clone itself: The same CDR3 can be traced to other DNA sequences in this sample. The chain couples TRBV7-2 to TRBJ1-3, with unresolved D. Between the trimmed V and J ends, which lost 1 base and 0 bases, there was a span of 1 base. The CDR3 consists of 13 residues. Germline CDR1 reads SGHTA; CDR2 reads FQGNSA. Here the CDR3 DNA reads TGTGCCAGCAGCTTAGGCTCTGGAAACACCATATATTTT. Amino acid sequence: CASSLGSGNTIYF.

The chain has TRBV5-1 and TRBJ2-1, with 7 nucleotides matching TRBD2. Germline-derived CDR1 and CDR2 are SGHRS and YFSETQ. CDR3 length equals 16 residues. Unmatched junction bases numbered 10, after V lost 4 bases and J lost 3 bases. The CDR3 DNA follows: TGCGCCAGCAGCGACACTAGCGACACCATCTACAATGAGCAGTTCTTC. Translated, it gives CASSDTSDTIYNEQFF.